The 16 T cell receptor beta chains listed next were all sequenced from one sample in a study of T cell repertoires in cytomegalovirus infection. TCRdb ran MiXCR on the reads and lists one entry per CDR3 protein. Of around 300,000 distinct CDR3 sequences in the sample, around 9.5% were seen once. The sequenced material came from PBMCs. The receptors derive from a human donor in good health (CMV status not recorded). Some clones in this sample may be carry-over from other donors' samples.

Written as DNA, the CDR3 is TGCGCCAGCAGCTTGGAGGGACGGCCAAAAGAGACCCAGTACTTC. Protein product: CASSLEGRPKETQYF. This chain connects TRBV5-1 to TRBJ2-5; D may match TRBD1 or TRBD2 (5 bases each). Trimming shortened V by 0 bases and J by 3 bases, and 12 bases separated the two germline ends. This CDR3 has 15 residues. Per germline, CDR1 SGHRS and CDR2 YFSETQ.

This clonotype was observed a few times. This chain joins TRBV11-2 and TRBJ2-3; 7 nucleotides align to TRBD1. Germline V gives CDR1 SGHAT, CDR2 FQNNGV. CDR3 length: 13 residues. J lost 6 bases, V lost 5 bases, and 5 bases had no gene match. CDR3 region: CASSRTGVDTQYF. Here the CDR3 DNA reads TGTGCCAGCAGCAGAACAGGGGTGGATACGCAGTATTTT.

This clonotype was found a few times. The chain is built from TRBV7-6 and TRBJ2-1, with a possible D match to TRBD1 (8 bases). Germline V gene lookup returns CDR1 SGHVS and CDR2 FNYEAQ. The length of the CDR3 is 15 residues. The germline V and J ends were trimmed by 5 bases and 3 bases, with 14 bases remaining between them. The CDR3 nucleotides are TGTGCCAGCAGCAACAGGGGGGGAGGCTACAATGAGCAGTTCTTC. Protein sequence: CASSNRGGGYNEQFF.

In its sample, this clonotype was seen many times. This chain uses TRBV12-3 or TRBV12-4 with TRBJ1-5; the D gene is possibly TRBD1 (5 bases). The CDR3 consists of 15 residues. V was cut by 6 bases and J by 4 bases, with 16 bases left in between. The CDR3 DNA is TGTGCCAGCAGCCCAACCGGGACGGTTAATCAGCCCCAGCATTTT. Protein product: CASSPTGTVNQPQHF.

This chain links TRBV20-1 with TRBJ1-5; no firm D call. The germline V gene encodes CDR1 DFQATT and CDR2 SNEGSKA (reference sequence). The CDR3 is made up of 13 amino acids. V lost 6 bases, J lost 3 bases, and 12 bases lay in between. CDR3 coding DNA: TGCAGTGCGTCTCCGGGCCCCAATCAGCCCCAGCATTTT. This sequence encodes CSASPGPNQPQHF.

The rearrangement links TRBV7-2 to TRBJ2-3; the D is unclear. V lost 0 bases, J lost 5 bases, and 15 bases lay in between. The V gene's germline CDR1 is SGHTA and CDR2 FQGNSA. This CDR3 has 16 amino acids. CDR3: CASSLAVSATVDTQYF. DNA for the CDR3: TGTGCCAGCAGCTTAGCGGTTTCGGCAACTGTAGATACGCAGTATTTT.

This chain connects TRBV19 to TRBJ1-6, with TRBD1 matching over 7 bases. The CDR3 has 14 amino acids. Germline V gives CDR1 LNHDA, CDR2 SQIVND (reference sequence). The junction had 4 bases not matched to a gene; V was cut back by 3 bases and J by 8 bases. The CDR3 loop is CASSIATGHSPLHF. CDR3 DNA: TGTGCCAGTAGTATCGCGACAGGGCATTCACCCCTCCACTTT.

This clonotype occurred a few times. The chain couples TRBV5-8 to TRBJ2-7, with 8 bases matching TRBD1. The CDR3 contains 13 residues. Germline V CDR1 and CDR2: SGHTS, YDEGEE. J lost 3 bases, V lost 5 bases, and 4 bases had no gene match. CDR3 nucleotide sequence: TGTGCCAGCAGTCAGGGGGCAGTCTACGAGCAGTACTTC. It specifies CASSQGAVYEQYF.

Concerning this clonotype itself: This may stem from a read error, because a much larger clone lies one nucleotide away. V and J are TRBV6-2 or TRBV6-3 and TRBJ1-1; D remains unclear. Germline values: CDR1 MNHEY, CDR2 SVGEGT. This CDR3 spans 13 amino acids. The DNA for the CDR3 is TGTGCCAGCAGTTACCGGGAAACGACTGAAGATTTCTTT. It is translated as CASSYRETTEDFF.

There are many counts of this clonotype. The J gene is TRBJ2-7, the V gene TRBV7-2; D is unclear. The CDR3 length is 12 residues. Trimming removed 5 bases at V and 4 bases at J, with 9 bases between. Germline V lookup: CDR1 SGHTA, CDR2 FQGNSA. The CDR3, as DNA: TGTGCCAGCAGCCCTAGTGGGTACGAGCAGTACTTC. Translated: CASSPSGYEQYF.

In this sample, this clonotype turned up many times. This rearrangement joins TRBV7-9 to TRBJ2-7; maybe TRBD2 (6 bases). The V gene lost 5 bases and the J gene lost 6 bases, with 20 bases spanning the gap. The germline V gene encodes CDR1 SEHNR and CDR2 FQNEAQ (reference sequence). The CDR3 consists of 15 residues. This CDR3 is CASSLNSGENREQYF. As DNA, the CDR3 is TGTGCCAGCAGCCTTAACTCGGGAGAAAACCGCGAGCAGTACTTC.

This clonotype occurred many times. The J gene is TRBJ2-7, the V gene TRBV7-9; tentatively, D is TRBD2 (6 bases). Germline CDR1 SEHNR, CDR2 FQNEAQ (reference sequence). Trimming cost V 5 bases and J 3 bases, with 23 bases left between them. This CDR3 contains 17 residues. CDR3 bases: TGTGCCAGCAGCGTCGGGAGCCACCGGGACGCTGACTACGAGCAGTACTTC. Translated: CASSVGSHRDADYEQYF. The entire variable domain, with the rest obtained from reference TRBV7-9 and TRBJ2-7, is as follows: DTGVSQNPRHKITKRGQNVTFRCDPISEHNRLYWYRQTLGQGPEFLTYFQNEAQLEKSRLLSDRFSAERPKGSFSTLEIQRTEQGDSAMYLCASSVGSHRDADYEQYFGPGTRLTVT.

This clonotype showed up many times. V and J are TRBV7-2 and TRBJ2-5, with TRBD2 matching over 12 bases. The CDR3 runs 17 residues. J was trimmed by 8 bases and V by 1 base; bases with no gene match: 11. In germline, CDR1 is SGHTA, CDR2 FQGNSA. CDR3 amino acids: CASSLGSSGGGHLTQYF. The CDR3 DNA reads as TGTGCCAGCAGCTTAGGCTCTAGCGGGGGGGGCCACTTAACCCAGTACTTC.

This clonotype showed up just a few times. The rearrangement joins TRBV6-5 to TRBJ1-4; 8 bases are shared with TRBD1. Germline trimming cut 6 bases from V and 7 bases from J; bases unmatched to any gene: 4. The CDR3 has 13 residues. Germline CDR1 is MNHEY and CDR2 is SVGAGI. For the CDR3, the DNA is TGTGCCAGCAGGCAGGGGGCGAGTGAAAAACTGTTTTTT. The encoded protein is CASRQGASEKLFF.

This clonotype was observed many times. The gene calls are TRBV7-2 and TRBJ1-6; D is ambiguous. V was clipped by 7 bases and J by 8 bases, with 15 bases between them. CDR3 length equals 14 residues. CDR1 is SGHTA, CDR2 FQGNSA, per germline. This CDR3 is CASTSILVDSPLHF. In DNA, the CDR3 is TGTGCCAGCACCTCCATCTTGGTAGATTCACCCCTCCACTTT.

The chain carries TRBV12-3 or TRBV12-4 and TRBJ1-1, with D possibly matching TRBD1 (5 bases). V was cut by 6 bases and J by 1 base, with 18 bases left in between. The CDR3 contains 16 residues. CDR3 in DNA: TGTGCCAGCAGCCTCACGGGGGTTAGGGCGAACACTGAAGCTTTCTTT. Translating it yields CASSLTGVRANTEAFF.